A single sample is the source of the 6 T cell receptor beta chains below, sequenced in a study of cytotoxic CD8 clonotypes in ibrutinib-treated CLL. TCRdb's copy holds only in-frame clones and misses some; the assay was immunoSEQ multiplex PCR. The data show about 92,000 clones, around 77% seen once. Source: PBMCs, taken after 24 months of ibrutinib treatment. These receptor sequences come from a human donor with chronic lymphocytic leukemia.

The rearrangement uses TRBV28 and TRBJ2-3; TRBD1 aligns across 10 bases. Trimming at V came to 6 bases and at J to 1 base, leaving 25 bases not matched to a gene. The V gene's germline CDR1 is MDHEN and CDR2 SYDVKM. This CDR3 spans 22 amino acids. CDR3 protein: CASSFDSGTGVLGGKGTDTQYF. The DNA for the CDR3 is TGTGCCAGCAGCTTCGATTCCGGGACAGGGGTGTTGGGTGGTAAAGGCACAGATACGCAGTATTTT. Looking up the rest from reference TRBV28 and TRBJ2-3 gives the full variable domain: DVKVTQSSRYLVKRTGEKVFLECVQDMDHENMFWYRQDPGLGLRLIYFSYDVKMKEKGDIPEGYSVSREKKERFSLILESASTNQTSMYLCASSFDSGTGVLGGKGTDTQYFGPGTRLTVL.

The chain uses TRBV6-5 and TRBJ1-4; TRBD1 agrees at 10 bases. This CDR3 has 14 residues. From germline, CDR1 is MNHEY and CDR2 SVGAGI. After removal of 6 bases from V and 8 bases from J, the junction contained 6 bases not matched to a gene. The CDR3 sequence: CASRSGTGVEKLFF. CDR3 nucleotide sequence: TGTGCCAGCAGGTCCGGGACAGGGGTCGAAAAACTGTTTTTT.

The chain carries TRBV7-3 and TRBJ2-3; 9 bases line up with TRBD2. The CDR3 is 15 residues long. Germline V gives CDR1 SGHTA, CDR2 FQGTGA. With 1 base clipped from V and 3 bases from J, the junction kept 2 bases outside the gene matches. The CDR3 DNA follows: TGTGCCAGCAGCTTAATGGCGGGAGGGACAGATACGCAGTATTTT. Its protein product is CASSLMAGGTDTQYF.

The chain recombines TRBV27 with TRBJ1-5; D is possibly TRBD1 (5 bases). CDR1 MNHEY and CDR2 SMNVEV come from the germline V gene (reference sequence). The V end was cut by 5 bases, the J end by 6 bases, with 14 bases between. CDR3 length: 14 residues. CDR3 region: CASSLEGLGQPQHF. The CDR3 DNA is TGTGCCAGCAGTCTAGAGGGGTTGGGTCAGCCCCAGCATTTT.

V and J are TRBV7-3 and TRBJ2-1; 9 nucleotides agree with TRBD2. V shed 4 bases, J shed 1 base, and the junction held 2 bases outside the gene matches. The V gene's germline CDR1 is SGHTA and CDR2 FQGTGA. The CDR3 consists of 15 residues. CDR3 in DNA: TGTGCCAGCAGCTCTGGACTAGCGTCCTACAATGAGCAGTTCTTC. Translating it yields CASSSGLASYNEQFF.

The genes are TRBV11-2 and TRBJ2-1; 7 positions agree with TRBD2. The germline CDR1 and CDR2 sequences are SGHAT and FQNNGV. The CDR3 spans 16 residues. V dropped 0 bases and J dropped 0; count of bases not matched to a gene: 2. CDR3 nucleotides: TGTGCCAGCAGCTTAGACGGGAGGTTCTCCTACAATGAGCAGTTCTTC. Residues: CASSLDGRFSYNEQFF.